A single sample gave rise to the 8 T cell receptor beta chains below, sequenced in a study of T cell clones after liver transplantation. Measured with immunoSEQ multiplex PCR; TCRdb has only the in-frame clones, and not every one. The sample carries about 74,000 clones, 75% to 90% recorded once. The source material was CD4+ T cells from blood, sampled before liver transplant. Every receptor here comes from a human donor who received a liver transplant.

A single count supports this clone. The chain links TRBV28 to TRBJ2-1; a possible D gene is TRBD2 (6 bases). The CDR3 consists of 15 residues. Per germline, CDR1 MDHEN and CDR2 SYDVKM. Deletions cut 4 bases from V and 3 bases from J, with 13 bases between. CDR3 protein: CASSSVAEIYNEQFF. The CDR3, as DNA: TGTGCCAGCAGTTCCGTAGCGGAAATCTACAATGAGCAGTTCTTC.

V and J are TRBV28 and TRBJ1-2; D not resolved. Trimming took 7 bases from V and 8 from J, leaving 20 bases between them. Germline assignment: CDR1 MDHEN and CDR2 SYDVKM. The CDR3 runs 14 residues. The CDR3 sequence: CASTTPGRFWGYTF. Here the CDR3 DNA reads TGTGCCAGCACCACCCCCGGACGGTTCTGGGGCTACACCTTC.

V is TRBV27 and J is TRBJ1-1, with D perhaps TRBD1 (6 bases). The CDR3 is made up of 15 amino acids. Germline V gene data show CDR1 as MNHEY and CDR2 as SMNVEV (reference sequence). The V end was cut by 6 bases, the J end by 6 bases, with 20 bases between. The CDR3 DNA follows: TGTGCCAGCAGCGACCCCTTCGGGGGGCGAGCTGAAGCTTTCTTT. Its translation is CASSDPFGGRAEAFF.

The chain couples TRBV28 to TRBJ1-2; D uncertain. The CDR3 is 11 amino acids. Trimming stripped 6 bases from V and 3 bases from J, with 5 bases between. CDR1 and CDR2 (germline): MDHEN, SYDVKM. CDR3 region: CASRKDYGYTF. The CDR3 DNA reads TGTGCCAGCAGAAAAGACTATGGCTACACCTTC.

This clone was seen more than once but under ten times. CDR3 region: CASSLGGQSSNYGYTF. In DNA form, the CDR3 reads TGTGCCAGCAGCTTAGGGGGACAGAGCTCTAACTATGGCTACACCTTC. This chain joins TRBV7-2 and TRBJ1-2, with TRBD1 identical over 7 bases. The CDR3 has 16 amino acids. V lost 1 base, J lost 0 bases, and 5 bases stayed unmatched. Germline CDR1 and CDR2: SGHTA and FQGNSA.

This clone appeared a few times. The rearrangement uses TRBV6-6 and TRBJ1-2, with TRBD1 as a possible D gene (5 bases). The CDR3 sequence is 13 residues long. The V and J ends lost 5 bases and 3 bases respectively, with 10 bases between them. Germline V CDR1 and CDR2: MNHNY, SVGAGI (reference sequence). CDR3 protein: CASSPTGDYGYTF. In DNA form, the CDR3 reads TGTGCCAGCAGTCCCACGGGGGACTATGGCTACACCTTC.

This clone was seen just once. The chain uses TRBV19 and TRBJ2-2, with no clear D. CDR1 is LNHDA and CDR2 is SQIVND in the germline V gene (reference sequence). The CDR3 runs 15 residues. Trimming removed 3 bases at V and 3 bases at J, with 11 bases between. The CDR3 reads CASSISKGYTGELFF. CDR3 DNA: TGTGCCAGTAGTATCAGTAAAGGTTACACCGGGGAGCTGTTTTTT.

J is TRBJ2-5 and V is TRBV28, with 9 nucleotides matching TRBD2. Germline V gene sequence: CDR1 MDHEN, CDR2 SYDVKM. The CDR3 totals 15 residues. The J segment lost 1 base and the V segment lost 6 bases, leaving 6 bases of the junction unmatched. The CDR3 nucleotides read TGTGCCAGCAGCCCGACTAGCGGCCTCCAAGAGACCCAGTACTTC. Protein sequence: CASSPTSGLQETQYF.